This TCR beta chain is drawn from a study of spatial heterogeneity in lung cancer. TCRdb recomputed calls from the 5' RACE reads with MiXCR, one row per CDR3 protein. The table includes 43,000 or so distinct CDR3 sequences, over 9.5% detected once. This CDR3 contains 12 residues. V was trimmed by 9 bases and J by 3 bases, leaving 11 bases between them. From germline, CDR1 is MNHNS and CDR2 SASEGT. Study-wide results and caveats: In blood, ubiquitous expanded tumor TCRs appeared more at resection than follow-up.

Time point: blood at routine non-recurrence follow-up after resection. Comments on this clonotype: Its antigen is as yet unknown.

Sequencing was performed on PBMCs, taken at follow-up. The J gene is TRBJ1-1, the V gene TRBV6-1; D not certain. This TCR was recovered from a male donor with early-stage non-small cell lung cancer. In nucleotides, the CDR3 is TGTGCCAGTCGGGGAACTCACACTGAAGCTTTCTTT. Translation gives CASRGTHTEAFF.